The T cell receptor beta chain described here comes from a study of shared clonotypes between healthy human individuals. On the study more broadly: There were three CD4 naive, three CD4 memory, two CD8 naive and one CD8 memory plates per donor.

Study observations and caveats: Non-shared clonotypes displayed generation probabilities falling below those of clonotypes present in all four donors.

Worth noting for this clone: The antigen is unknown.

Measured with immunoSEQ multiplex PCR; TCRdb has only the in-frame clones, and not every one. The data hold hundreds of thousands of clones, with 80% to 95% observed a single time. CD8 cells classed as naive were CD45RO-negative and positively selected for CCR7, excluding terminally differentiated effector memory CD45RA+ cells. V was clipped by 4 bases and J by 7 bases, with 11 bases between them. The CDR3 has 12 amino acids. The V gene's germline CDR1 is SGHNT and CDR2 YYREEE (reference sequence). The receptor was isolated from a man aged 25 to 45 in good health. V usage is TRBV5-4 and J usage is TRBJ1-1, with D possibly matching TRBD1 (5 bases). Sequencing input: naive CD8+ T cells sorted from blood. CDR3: CASSPRRGEAFF. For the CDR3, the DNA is TGTGCCAGCAGCCCCCGGAGGGGTGAAGCTTTCTTT. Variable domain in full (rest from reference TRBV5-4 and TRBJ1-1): ETGVTQSPTHLIKTRGQQVTLRCSSQSGHNTVSWYQQALGQGPQFIFQYYREEENGRGNFPPRFSGLQFPNYSSELNVNALELDDSALYLCASSPRRGEAFFGQGTRLTVV.